The 22 T cell receptor beta chains below come from one sample, sequenced in a study of blood T cell repertoires in COVID-19. This table comes from immunoSEQ multiplex PCR, and its TCRdb copy is limited to in-frame clones, with some not included. The data show some 200,000 clones, with 75% to 85% seen just once and roughly 12% held by the top ten. Sample: PBMCs or T cells enriched from blood (not recorded which). Receptors were obtained from a middle-aged man who had recovered from COVID-19.

The CDR3 bases are TGCGCCAGCAGCCTAGAGCCGGGACTAGCGGCATACAATGAGCAGTTCTTC. It translates to CASSLEPGLAAYNEQFF. The chain couples TRBV4-3 to TRBJ2-1; TRBD2 matches 11 bases. Germline CDR1 is LGHNA and CDR2 is YSLEER. The CDR3 loop spans 17 amino acids. V lost 4 bases and J lost 4; bases outside the gene matches: 9.

This sequence joins TRBV2 and TRBJ2-7; D gene unclear. CDR3 length equals 17 residues. Per germline, CDR1 SNHLY and CDR2 FYNNEI. V shed 3 bases and J shed 0 bases, with 18 bases lying between them. CDR3 in amino acids: CASSERKAEISSYEQYV. The CDR3 DNA sequence: TGTGCCAGCAGTGAGAGGAAAGCCGAAATCAGCTCCTACGAGCAGTACGTC.

The chain uses TRBV6-2 or TRBV6-3 and TRBJ2-2; maybe TRBD2 (6 bases). Germline CDR1 reads MNHEY; CDR2 reads SVGEGT. Trimming shortened V by 2 bases and J by 7 bases, and 11 bases separated the two germline ends. The CDR3 sequence is 14 residues long. The CDR3 sequence: CASSYTGVIGELFF. The CDR3 nucleotides are TGTGCCAGCAGTTACACGGGAGTAATCGGGGAGCTGTTTTTT.

This sequence joins TRBV12-3 or TRBV12-4 and TRBJ2-5; D is undetermined. Trimming removed 1 base at V and 4 bases at J, with 4 bases between. The CDR3 is made up of 12 amino acids. CDR3 sequence (DNA): TGTGCCAGCAGTTTAGACGGAGAGACCCAGTACTTC. This gives the protein CASSLDGETQYF.

V is TRBV10-3 and J is TRBJ2-1, with D perhaps TRBD2 (5 bases). Germline V gives CDR1 ENHRY, CDR2 SYGVKD. The CDR3 consists of 15 residues. V was shortened by 0 bases and J by 0 bases, with 6 bases between the two germline ends. For the CDR3, the DNA is TGTGCCATCAGTGAGTCAGACTACTCCTACAATGAGCAGTTCTTC. Its translation is CAISESDYSYNEQFF.

This rearrangement joins TRBV11-2 to TRBJ2-7; TRBD2 agrees at 9 bases. The germline V gene encodes CDR1 SGHAT and CDR2 FQNNGV. The CDR3 sequence is 19 residues long. The CDR3 here is CASSLDPGGWREGPYEQYV. In nucleotides, the CDR3 is TGTGCCAGCAGCCTAGATCCGGGTGGCTGGCGGGAGGGCCCCTACGAGCAGTACGTC.

The rearrangement uses TRBV5-4 and TRBJ1-4, with D unclear. CDR3 length: 16 amino acids. V lost 0 bases, J lost 3 bases, and 12 bases lay in between. Germline CDR1 reads SGHNT; CDR2 reads YYREEE (reference sequence). CDR3 region: CASSLGGPGSNEKLFF. As DNA, the CDR3 is TGTGCCAGCAGCTTGGGCGGCCCGGGGTCTAATGAAAAACTGTTTTTT.

This clone was observed once. This chain uses TRBV10-3 with TRBJ1-1, with 7 positions matching TRBD1. Trimming removed 10 bases from V and 4 bases from J; junction bases left unmatched: 9. The CDR3 runs 13 residues. Germline-derived CDR1 and CDR2 are ENHRY and SYGVKD. CDR3 sequence reads: CASRTGEVTEAFF. CDR3 in DNA: TGTGCCAGCCGTACAGGGGAAGTCACTGAAGCTTTCTTT.

For the CDR3, the DNA is TGTGCCAGCAGCGGAGGAACAGGGGGAAACACCATATATTTT. It codes for CASSGGTGGNTIYF. The chain uses TRBV9 and TRBJ1-3, with D maybe TRBD1 (6 bases). Trimming removed 3 bases at V and 4 bases at J, with 11 bases between. CDR3 length: 14 amino acids. In germline, CDR1 is SGDLS, CDR2 YYNGEE.

The table lists this clone with a few counts. V usage is TRBV5-1 and J usage is TRBJ1-6; perhaps TRBD1 as D (6 bases). V lost 3 bases to trimming and J lost 5 bases, with 9 bases between them. The length of the CDR3 is 14 residues. Germline V gene sequence: CDR1 SGHRS, CDR2 YFSETQ. CDR3 bases: TGCGCCAGCAGCTCACAGGGTGATAATTCACCCCTCCACTTT. Residues: CASSSQGDNSPLHF.

This clone was counted ten times or more. Written as DNA, the CDR3 is TGTGCCAGCAGCGGGACAGGGGCCTACGAGCAGTACGTC. This translates into CASSGTGAYEQYV. The chain is built from TRBV9 and TRBJ2-7, with 9 bases aligning to TRBD1. Germline trimming cut 3 bases from V and 2 bases from J; bases unmatched to any gene: 0. The CDR3 is made up of 13 amino acids. The V gene's germline CDR1 is SGDLS and CDR2 YYNGEE.

This chain links TRBV19 with TRBJ1-1, with 9 bases lining up with TRBD1. The CDR3 runs 13 residues. The germline gives CDR1 LNHDA, CDR2 SQIVND (reference sequence). The V and J ends lost 5 bases and 6 bases, in that order; junction bases with no gene match: 4. The CDR3 region is CASSDTGGSEAFF. The CDR3 nucleotides are TGTGCCAGTAGTGATACAGGGGGCTCTGAAGCTTTCTTT.

This clone came up many times. The chain couples TRBV5-1 to TRBJ1-1; possible D gene TRBD1, 6 bases. The length of the CDR3 is 14 residues. Trimming pared 0 bases from V and 3 bases from J, leaving 9 bases between. The germline V gene encodes CDR1 SGHRS and CDR2 YFSETQ. CDR3 DNA sequence: TGCGCCAGCAGCTTGGGGCAGGGGCACACTGAAGCTTTCTTT. This encodes CASSLGQGHTEAFF. The full variable domain, with the rest looked up from reference TRBV5-1 and TRBJ1-1, is KAGVTQTPRYLIKTRGQQVTLSCSPISGHRSVSWYQQTPGQGLQFLFEYFSETQRNKGNFPGRFSGRQFSNSRSEMNVSTLELGDSALYLCASSLGQGHTEAFFGQGTRLTVV.

The chain's CDR3 is CASRNVPGQAANYGYTF. CDR3 bases: TGTGCCAGTAGAAATGTTCCGGGACAGGCTGCTAACTATGGCTACACCTTC. V usage is TRBV19 and J usage is TRBJ1-2; 8 bases are a match to TRBD1. Trimming removed 6 bases from V and 0 bases from J; junction bases left unmatched: 12. Germline V gene data show CDR1 as LNHDA and CDR2 as SQIVND (reference sequence). The CDR3 is 17 residues long.

This chain links TRBV11-3 with TRBJ2-1; D perhaps matches TRBD1 (6 bases). V lost 5 bases and J 0 bases, leaving 11 bases between the germline ends. CDR3 size: 15 residues. CDR1 SGHNT and CDR2 YENEEA come from the germline V gene. CDR3 in DNA: TGTGCCAGCAGCCCCAGGGGCGGCTCCTACAATGAGCAGTTCTTC. This codes for CASSPRGGSYNEQFF.

The chain is built from TRBV19 and TRBJ1-1; tentative D call: TRBD1 (5 bases). The CDR3 covers 11 residues. Germline CDR1 LNHDA, CDR2 SQIVND (reference sequence). V lost 3 bases and J 10 bases, leaving 9 bases between the germline ends. The CDR3 DNA reads TGTGCCAGTAGTATTAGGAGGGGAGCTTTCTTT. This gives the protein CASSIRRGAFF. Filled out from reference TRBV19 and TRBJ1-1, the complete variable domain reads DGGITQSPKYLFRKEGQNVTLSCEQNLNHDAMYWYRQDPGQGLRLIYYSQIVNDFQKGDIAEGYSVSREKKESFPLTVTSAQKNPTAFYLCASSIRRGAFFGQGTRLTVV.

V gene TRBV15 combines with J gene TRBJ2-3, with 12 bases lining up with TRBD2. Losses at the gene ends were 3 bases for V and 6 bases for J; bases not matched to a gene: 10. Per the germline V gene, CDR1 is LNHNV and CDR2 is YYDKDF (reference sequence). This CDR3 region has 17 residues. The chain's CDR3 is CATSRGRTSGTVDTQYF. The DNA of the CDR3 is TGTGCCACCAGCAGGGGGAGGACTAGCGGGACTGTTGATACGCAGTATTTT.

The chain has TRBV6-5 and TRBJ2-7; 13 nucleotides line up with TRBD2. V lost 6 bases, J lost 2 bases, and 4 bases stayed unmatched. The germline V gene has CDR1 MNHEY and CDR2 SVGAGI. CDR3 length: 15 residues. The CDR3 protein is CASRIGTSGTYEQYF. The CDR3 DNA is TGTGCCAGCAGGATAGGGACTAGCGGGACCTACGAGCAGTACTTC.

The chain employs TRBV28 and TRBJ1-6; D not resolved. The V gene's germline CDR1 is MDHEN and CDR2 SYDVKM. This CDR3 contains 14 residues. Trimming removed 10 bases from V and 9 bases from J, with 19 bases in between. The CDR3 DNA follows: TGTGCCACCACAGCGGACCTTACTTCTTCACCCCTCCACTTT. Translation: CATTADLTSSPLHF.

The chain employs TRBV4-3 and TRBJ2-7, with TRBD1 identical over 9 bases. Germline V gene lookup returns CDR1 LGHNA and CDR2 YSLEER. Losses at the gene ends were 4 bases for V and 11 bases for J; bases not matched to a gene: 21. The CDR3 has 17 amino acids. Here the CDR3 reads CASSLLCGGTGRSREYV. The DNA for the CDR3 is TGCGCCAGCAGCCTTTTATGCGGTGGGACAGGGCGCTCGCGGGAGTACGTC.

The chain recombines TRBV5-1 with TRBJ2-3; 11 bases match TRBD1. The CDR3 sequence is 14 residues long. With 4 bases clipped from V and 9 bases from J, the junction kept 7 bases outside the gene matches. Per the germline V gene, CDR1 is SGHRS and CDR2 is YFSETQ. The CDR3 protein is CASSLGQGEVTQYF. The CDR3 DNA sequence: TGCGCCAGCAGCCTGGGACAGGGGGAAGTCACGCAGTATTTT.

On this clone: This same CDR3 is encoded by further DNA sequences in the sample. The chain uses TRBV7-2 and TRBJ2-2, with D perhaps matching TRBD1 (5 bases). The CDR3 loop spans 14 amino acids. CDR1 is SGHTA and CDR2 is FQGNSA in the germline V gene. V was trimmed by 1 base and J by 4 bases, leaving 7 bases between them. The DNA of the CDR3 is TGTGCCAGCAGCTTAGGACAGCGCACCGGGGAGCTGTTTTTT. Translating gives CASSLGQRTGELFF. Filled out from reference TRBV7-2 and TRBJ2-2, the complete variable domain reads GAGVSQSPSNKVTEKGKDVELRCDPISGHTALYWYRQSLGQGLEFLIYFQGNSAPDKSGLPSDRFSAERTGGSVSTLTIQRTQQEDSAVYLCASSLGQRTGELFFGEGSRLTVL.